The rows below give T cell receptor beta chains drawn from one sample of a study of T cells in Graves' hyperthyroidism and ophthalmopathy. Via MiXCR, TCRdb re-called the multiplex PCR reads, giving one row per CDR3 protein. The table includes 330,000 or so distinct CDR3 sequences, around a sixth detected once. Sequences were obtained from blood. These receptors were obtained from a woman in her thirties or forties with Graves' ophthalmopathy. Both conserved end residues are part of each CDR3. D genes are given only for firm matches. For some rows the clone size is stated as once, few or many, or as a class when expanded; others skip it.

d_call,v_call,j_call,clone_size,cdr3_aa,cdr3_nt
NA,TRBV10-1,TRBJ1-1,many,CASSVKGTNTEAFF,TGCGCCAGCAGTGTCAAGGGAACGAACACTGAAGCTTTCTTT
NA,TRBV6-2/TRBV6-3,TRBJ2-5,many,CASSWRSLGTQYF,TGTGCCAGCAGTTGGAGGAGTTTAGGGACCCAGTACTTC
NA,TRBV7-9,TRBJ2-7,many,CASSLDSLYEQYF,TGTGCCAGCAGCTTAGACAGCTTATACGAGCAGTACTTC
NA,TRBV2,TRBJ2-2,many,CASSEEVLQTGELFF,TGTGCCAGCAGTGAAGAAGTGCTCCAGACCGGGGAGCTGTTTTTT
NA,TRBV11-2,TRBJ1-1,many,CASSFSENTEAFF,TGTGCCAGCAGCTTTAGTGAGAACACTGAAGCTTTCTTT
NA,TRBV5-1,TRBJ1-2,many,CASSPTGRPANYGYTF,TGCGCCAGCAGCCCGACAGGCCGACCAGCTAACTATGGCTACACCTTC
NA,TRBV28,TRBJ2-5,many,CASSPGDGEETQYF,TGTGCCAGCAGCCCAGGGGACGGGGAAGAGACCCAGTACTTC
NA,TRBV27,TRBJ1-5,many,CASSYRVGQPQHF,TGTGCCAGCAGTTACAGGGTCGGTCAGCCCCAGCATTTT
TRBD1,TRBV7-6,TRBJ2-7,NA,CASSPRDRDFEQYF,TGTGCCAGCAGTCCGAGGGACAGGGATTTCGAGCAGTACTTC
TRBD1,TRBV28,TRBJ1-5,many,CASSATGQPGQPQHF,TGTGCCAGCAGTGCGACGGGACAGCCTGGCCAGCCCCAGCATTTT
TRBD1,TRBV6-2/TRBV6-3,TRBJ1-5,many,CASSDRGGQPQHF,TGTGCCAGCAGTGACAGGGGAGGACAGCCCCAGCATTTT
TRBD1,TRBV4-2,TRBJ2-5,many,CASSQGDRGTRGRETQYF,TGTGCCAGCAGCCAAGGGGACAGGGGGACGAGAGGTAGGGAGACCCAGTACTTC
TRBD1,TRBV28,TRBJ1-2,many,CASSPTGQGVYGYTF,TGTGCCAGCAGTCCTACGGGACAGGGCGTCTATGGCTACACCTTC
NA,TRBV5-4,TRBJ2-7,NA,CASRLGGNQGYEQYF,TGTGCCAGCAGATTAGGAGGGAACCAGGGCTACGAGCAGTACTTC
NA,TRBV10-3,TRBJ1-2,many,CAISEGGGYTF,TGTGCCATCAGTGAGGGGGGTGGCTACACCTTC
TRBD2,TRBV11-2,TRBJ2-7,many,CASSYRTSGAPSSYEQYF,TGTGCCAGCAGCTACCGGACTAGCGGGGCCCCCTCCAGTTACGAGCAGTACTTC
NA,TRBV28,TRBJ1-5,many,CASIKSDLRNQPQHF,TGTGCCAGCATCAAGTCAGATCTTCGCAATCAGCCCCAGCATTTT
NA,TRBV12-5,TRBJ2-2,many,CASGLLPARASNTGELFF,TGTGCTAGTGGTTTACTCCCGGCCAGGGCGTCGAACACCGGGGAGCTGTTTTTT
NA,TRBV12-3/TRBV12-4,TRBJ1-2,NA,CASSSLVRTYGYTF,TGTGCCAGCAGTTCCCTAGTTAGGACCTATGGCTACACCTTC
TRBD1,TRBV12-3/TRBV12-4,TRBJ2-5,NA,CASRAGTGEVETQYF,TGTGCCAGCAGGGCCGGGACAGGGGAGGTGGAGACCCAGTACTTC
TRBD1,TRBV6-1,TRBJ2-7,many,CASKRPGTGTYEQYF,TGTGCCAGCAAGAGACCCGGGACAGGGACCTACGAGCAGTACTTC
NA,TRBV19,TRBJ1-5,many,CASSPLHSNQPQHF,TGTGCCAGTAGCCCCCTCCATAGCAATCAGCCCCAGCATTTT
TRBD1,TRBV5-1,TRBJ2-7,many,CASSLRTGGFEQYF,TGCGCCAGCAGCTTACGGACAGGCGGGTTCGAGCAGTACTTC
NA,TRBV6-1,TRBJ2-5,many,CASTQGKETQYF,TGTGCCAGCACCCAGGGGAAAGAGACCCAGTACTTC
NA,TRBV29-1,TRBJ1-1,many,CSVGRDLNTEAFF,TGCAGCGTTGGCAGGGACCTGAACACTGAAGCTTTCTTT
NA,TRBV7-2,TRBJ1-5,many,CASSLINSNQPQHF,TGTGCCAGCAGCTTAATTAATTCCAATCAGCCCCAGCATTTT
NA,TRBV4-1,TRBJ1-5,many,CASNLGGGDDQPQHF,TGCGCCAGCAACCTGGGGGGGGGGGACGATCAGCCCCAGCATTTT
TRBD1,TRBV3-1,TRBJ1-1,few,CASSQGDRGWGTEAFF,TGTGCCAGCAGCCAGGGGGACAGGGGATGGGGCACTGAAGCTTTCTTT
NA,TRBV12-3/TRBV12-4,TRBJ1-2,many,CASRGDSGKNYGYTF,TGTGCCAGCAGGGGGGACTCCGGGAAGAACTATGGCTACACCTTC
NA,TRBV12-3/TRBV12-4,TRBJ2-7,NA,CASRDGTYEQYF,TGTGCCAGCCGTGACGGGACCTACGAGCAGTACTTC
TRBD1,TRBV4-1,TRBJ2-7,many,CASSQGTASYEQYF,TGCGCCAGCAGCCAGGGGACAGCCAGCTACGAGCAGTACTTC
NA,TRBV28,TRBJ2-7,many,CASSFHRSYEQYF,TGTGCCAGCAGTTTTCACAGATCCTACGAGCAGTACTTC
NA,TRBV7-2,TRBJ2-7,many,CAGSLAPMGEVPYEQYF,TGTGCCGGCAGCTTAGCGCCTATGGGGGAGGTTCCCTACGAGCAGTACTTC
NA,TRBV6-2/TRBV6-3,TRBJ2-7,few,CAISRTQLYEQYF,TGTGCCATCTCGCGGACCCAACTTTACGAGCAGTACTTC
NA,TRBV27,TRBJ2-2,many,CASSFGSSNTGELFF,TGTGCCAGCAGTTTCGGCAGCTCGAACACCGGGGAGCTGTTTTTT
NA,TRBV28,TRBJ2-7,many,CASSSARFSYEQYF,TGTGCCAGCAGCTCAGCTCGGTTCTCCTACGAGCAGTACTTC
NA,TRBV6-2/TRBV6-3,TRBJ2-5,many,CASSYVDRLRETQYF,TGTGCCAGCAGTTACGTCGACCGATTGAGGGAGACCCAGTACTTC
NA,TRBV28,TRBJ1-2,many,CASSPDAGINYGYTF,TGTGCCAGCAGTCCCGACGCAGGCATAAACTATGGCTACACCTTC
NA,TRBV6-1,TRBJ1-2,many,CASKGQPNYGYTF,TGTGCCAGCAAGGGGCAGCCTAACTATGGCTACACCTTC
NA,TRBV28,TRBJ1-2,many,CASNPTPTAYGYTF,TGTGCCAGCAACCCCACCCCCACGGCGTATGGCTACACCTTC
TRBD1,TRBV27,TRBJ1-1,many,CASSVRGDTEAFF,TGTGCCAGCAGTGTCAGGGGGGACACTGAAGCTTTCTTT
NA,TRBV3-1,TRBJ2-5,many,CASTLRGNQETQYF,TGTGCCAGCACTTTAAGAGGGAACCAAGAGACCCAGTACTTC
NA,TRBV4-1,TRBJ1-5,NA,CASSQEITGKQPQHF,TGCGCCAGCAGCCAAGAGATAACAGGGAAGCAGCCCCAGCATTTT
NA,TRBV28,TRBJ1-1,NA,CASSPPGHRNTEAFF,TGTGCCAGCAGTCCACCGGGACATAGGAACACTGAAGCTTTCTTT